This T cell receptor beta chain was retrieved from a study of shared clonotypes between healthy human individuals. Trimming removed 9 bases from V and 5 bases from J; junction bases left unmatched: 4. The germline V gene encodes CDR1 SNHLY and CDR2 FYNNEI. CDR3 length: 12 amino acids. Repertoires were generated with immunoSEQ multiplex PCR, while TCRdb's copy carries only in-frame clones and drops some. The sample lists some 630,000 clones; about two thirds were seen once. Material: memory CD4+ T cells sorted from blood. Subset denoted: CD45RA-negative fraction. The rearrangement joins TRBV2 to TRBJ2-5, with 9 nucleotides matching TRBD1. The sequence was obtained from a woman in her 30s in good health. CDR3 DNA: TGTGCCAGTAACAGGGGGCGGGAGACCCAGTACTTC. It yields the protein CASNRGRETQYF. The full variable domain, with the rest looked up from reference TRBV2 and TRBJ2-5, is EPEVTQTPSHQVTQMGQEVILRCVPISNHLYFYWYRQILGQKVEFLVSFYNNEISEKSEIFDDQFSVERPDGSNFTLKIRSTKLEDSAMYFCASNRGRETQYFGPGTRLLVL.